The rows below give T cell receptor beta chains drawn from one sample of a study of blood T cell repertoires in COVID-19. Method: immunoSEQ multiplex PCR; TCRdb's copy keeps in-frame clones and lacks some. This sample has about 170,000 clones, with 84% found just once. The sequenced material came from peripheral blood. These receptors were collected from a woman of 80 years or more with COVID-19, enrolled during active disease. The CDR3 runs from the conserved cysteine through the conserved F or W. The D gene is left open where the match is weak. Not all rows give a size; the values are once, few, many and, for expanded clones, a class.

j_call d_call clone_size v_call cdr3_aa cdr3_nt
TRBJ2-3 TRBD2 NA TRBV18 CASSPSSGGTDTQYF TGTGCCAGCTCACCAAGTAGCGGGGGCACAGATACGCAGTATTTT
TRBJ2-1 NA NA TRBV28 CASSFPNSYNEQFF TGTGCCAGCAGCTTCCCCAACTCGTACAATGAGCAGTTCTTC
TRBJ2-5 NA NA TRBV9 CASSVRGSQETQYF TGTGCCAGCAGCGTAAGGGGCTCCCAAGAGACCCAGTACTTC
TRBJ2-1 TRBD1 NA TRBV19 CASTAWTGGGDEQFF TGTGCCAGTACCGCATGGACAGGGGGCGGGGATGAGCAGTTCTTC
TRBJ2-7 NA NA TRBV21-1 CASNSPAERYYEQYF TGTGCCAGCAACTCTCCGGCAGAGCGGTACTACGAGCAGTACTTC
TRBJ2-5 NA few TRBV20-1 CSAFLQETQYF TGCAGTGCTTTCCTCCAAGAGACCCAGTACTTC
TRBJ1-1 NA few TRBV3-1/TRBV3-2 CASSQGANTEAFF TGTGCCAGCAGCCAAGGCGCGAACACTGAAGCTTTCTTT
TRBJ1-2 TRBD1 NA TRBV18 CASSDNYGQAGYTF TGTGCCAGCTCCGACAACTATGGACAGGCCGGCTACACCTTC
TRBJ1-2 TRBD1 few TRBV7-9 CASSPPGGSGYGYTF TGTGCCAGCAGCCCCCCAGGGGGCAGTGGCTATGGCTACACCTTC
TRBJ1-2 NA NA TRBV29-1 CSVDGGGYGYTF TGCAGCGTTGACGGGGGTGGCTATGGCTACACCTTC
TRBJ2-1 TRBD2 NA TRBV6-5 CASSYGGSGGEQFF TGTGCCAGCAGTTATGGCGGGTCGGGGGGTGAGCAGTTCTTC
TRBJ2-1 TRBD2 NA TRBV28 CASSPGTSLDEQFF TGTGCCAGCAGTCCCGGGACTAGTCTGGATGAGCAGTTCTTC
TRBJ2-3 NA few TRBV18 CASSPPGDLTDTQYF TGTGCCAGCTCACCACCGGGGGACTTAACAGATACGCAGTATTTT
TRBJ2-7 TRBD2 NA TRBV7-9 CASSASGGSSSYEQYF TGTGCCAGCAGCGCTAGCGGGGGGTCTAGCTCCTACGAGCAGTACTTC
TRBJ2-5 TRBD1 NA TRBV6-5 CASSTGDSETQYF TGTGCCAGCAGTACAGGGGATTCGGAGACCCAGTACTTC
TRBJ1-1 TRBD1 NA TRBV19 CASSTRVLAGGTEAFF TGTGCCAGTAGTACCCGGGTCCTGGCAGGGGGGACTGAAGCTTTCTTT
TRBJ1-5 NA NA TRBV6-5 CASSPDSNSNQPQHF TGTGCCAGCAGCCCCGACAGTAATAGCAATCAGCCCCAGCATTTT
TRBJ2-3 NA NA TRBV30 CAWSVGGFTDTQYF TGTGCCTGGAGTGTTGGCGGGTTCACAGATACGCAGTATTTT
TRBJ2-3 TRBD2 once TRBV28 CATRTSGRGGTQYF TGTGCCACCCGGACTAGCGGGAGAGGGGGTACGCAGTATTTT
TRBJ1-6 TRBD1 NA TRBV6-2/TRBV6-3 CASSYSTGQGVYSPLHF TGTGCCAGCAGTTACTCGACTGGACAGGGGGTTTATTCACCCCTCCACTTT
TRBJ1-4 NA NA TRBV4-1 CASSQARMRLNEKLFF TGCGCCAGCAGCCAAGCCAGGATGAGATTAAATGAAAAACTGTTTTTT
TRBJ2-7 TRBD1 once TRBV19 CASSSTPGTVNPYEQYF TGTGCCAGTAGTTCCACTCCCGGGACAGTGAATCCCTACGAGCAGTACTTC
TRBJ2-7 NA NA TRBV5-1 CASSYRGAPYEQYF TGCGCCAGCAGTTATCGCGGGGCACCCTACGAGCAGTACTTC
TRBJ1-1 NA few TRBV5-4 CASSPDSAGAEAFF TGTGCCAGCAGCCCGGACAGCGCCGGGGCTGAAGCTTTCTTT
TRBJ2-7 TRBD2 NA TRBV4-1 CASSQGSGLATEQYF TGCGCCAGCAGCCAAGGATCGGGACTAGCGACCGAGCAGTACTTC
TRBJ1-1 NA NA TRBV10-2 CASSVTGMEAFF TGCGCCAGCAGTGTGACGGGAATGGAAGCTTTCTTT
TRBJ2-1 NA NA TRBV7-2 CASSLAIRVGEQFF TGTGCCAGCAGCTTAGCGATTCGAGTCGGTGAGCAGTTCTTC
TRBJ1-2 NA NA TRBV7-2 CASSRLAVNYGYTF TGTGCCAGCAGTCGCCTCGCGGTTAACTATGGCTACACCTTC
TRBJ2-7 TRBD1 few TRBV18 CASSPMTGLDEQYF TGTGCCAGCTCACCGATGACAGGGTTGGACGAGCAGTACTTC
TRBJ2-3 TRBD2 NA TRBV5-1 CASSPGLVTDTQYF TGCGCCAGCAGCCCTGGACTAGTCACAGATACGCAGTATTTT
TRBJ1-2 NA few TRBV7-9 CASSLSRVYGYTF TGTGCCAGCAGCTTATCCAGGGTTTATGGCTACACCTTC
TRBJ2-2 TRBD1 NA TRBV19 CASSATGAGELFF TGTGCCAGTAGTGCAACAGGGGCCGGGGAGCTGTTTTTT
TRBJ1-2 NA NA TRBV7-2 CASSLRGGYGYTF TGTGCCAGCAGCTTACGGGGTGGTTATGGCTACACCTTC
TRBJ1-1 NA NA TRBV5-1 CASSLQGGVTEAFF TGCGCCAGCAGCCTGCAAGGAGGAGTCACTGAAGCTTTCTTT
TRBJ1-2 NA NA TRBV5-1 CASSLAAGATTNYGYTF TGCGCCAGCAGCTTGGCCGCAGGGGCGACAACTAACTATGGCTACACCTTC
TRBJ1-5 NA NA TRBV19 CASSIGAGRQPQHF TGTGCCAGTAGTATAGGGGCAGGTCGTCAGCCCCAGCATTTT
TRBJ2-1 TRBD1 NA TRBV5-8 CASSLGGQGITYNEQFF TGTGCCAGCAGCTTGGGGGGACAGGGTATTACCTACAATGAGCAGTTCTTC
TRBJ2-3 TRBD1 NA TRBV7-9 CASSTRDRVPQDTQYF TGTGCCAGCAGCACTAGGGACAGGGTGCCTCAGGATACGCAGTATTTT
TRBJ2-3 NA NA TRBV18 CASSPVADTQYF TGTGCCAGCTCACCAGTAGCAGATACGCAGTATTTT
TRBJ2-1 TRBD1 NA TRBV2 CASSVDRGSDEQFF TGTGCCAGCAGTGTTGACAGGGGGTCTGATGAGCAGTTCTTC
TRBJ2-5 TRBD2 NA TRBV6-1 CASSGGGSGRPQETQYF TGTGCCAGCAGTGGGGGGGGGAGCGGGAGGCCCCAAGAGACCCAGTACTTC
TRBJ2-5 NA NA TRBV20-1 CSATGQIDF TGCAGTGCTACGGGACAAATAGACTTC
TRBJ2-7 TRBD2 NA TRBV3-1/TRBV3-2 CASSQLPQTGGVVAGEQYF TGTGCCAGCAGCCAACTCCCCCAAACGGGAGGAGTCGTGGCGGGCGAGCAGTACTTC
TRBJ2-1 NA NA TRBV19 CASWTSNEQFF TGTGCCAGCTGGACAAGCAATGAGCAGTTCTTC
TRBJ1-1 TRBD1 once TRBV27 CASRMTGGDTEAFF TGTGCCAGCAGGATGACAGGGGGGGACACTGAAGCTTTCTTT
TRBJ1-5 TRBD1 NA TRBV2 CASRQGAQPQHF TGTGCCAGCAGGCAGGGGGCTCAGCCCCAGCATTTT
TRBJ2-1 TRBD1 NA TRBV5-4 CASSLLLGQGAYNEQFF TGTGCCAGCAGCTTGTTACTGGGACAGGGGGCTTACAATGAGCAGTTCTTC
TRBJ2-5 TRBD2 NA TRBV6-1 CASSELVAGVRETQYF TGTGCCAGCAGTGAACTAGTAGCGGGAGTGCGGGAGACCCAGTACTTC
TRBJ2-7 NA NA TRBV10-2 CASRVTTAREQYF TGCGCCAGCCGGGTCACGACAGCACGCGAGCAGTACTTC
TRBJ1-2 TRBD1 NA TRBV10-3 CAISRDRDYGYTF TGTGCCATCAGTCGGGACAGGGACTATGGCTACACCTTC